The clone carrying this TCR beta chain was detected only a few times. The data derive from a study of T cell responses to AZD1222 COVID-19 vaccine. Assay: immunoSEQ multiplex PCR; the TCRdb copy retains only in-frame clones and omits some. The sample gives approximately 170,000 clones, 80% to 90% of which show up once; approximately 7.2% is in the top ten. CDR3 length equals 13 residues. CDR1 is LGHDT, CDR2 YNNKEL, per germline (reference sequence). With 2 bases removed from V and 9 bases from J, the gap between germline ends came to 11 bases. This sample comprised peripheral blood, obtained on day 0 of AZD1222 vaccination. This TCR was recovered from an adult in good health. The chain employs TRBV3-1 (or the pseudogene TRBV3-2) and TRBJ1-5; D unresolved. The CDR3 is CASSQLKLAPQHF. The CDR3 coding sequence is TGTGCCAGCAGCCAACTGAAGCTGGCGCCCCAGCATTTT.